The clone carrying this T cell receptor (beta chain) has more than one count but fewer than ten. The V gene's germline CDR1 is MNHEY and CDR2 SMNVEV (reference sequence). The CDR3 runs 14 residues. The V gene end was trimmed by 6 bases and the J gene end by 0 bases; junction bases not matched to a gene: 4. The sample originates from a study of CD8+ T cells in alopecia areata. The overall study: Treatment comprised oral tofacitinib, 5 to 10 mg twice daily, in treated patients. Tofacitinib ran for 6 to 18 months before 6 months off drug.

cDNA prepared by RNA extraction and subsequent reverse transcription served as the template for sequencing. Using immunoSEQ multiplex PCR, the repertoire was profiled, and TCRdb retains in-frame clones only, with some absent. The sample has about 170,000 clones; about 70% are singletons. The sample in question was CD8+ T cells sorted from blood, obtained at week 0. This chain joins TRBV27 and TRBJ2-5; TRBD1 matches at 7 bases. The sequence derives from a human donor with alopecia areata. The CDR3, as DNA: TGTGCCAGCAGCTATGACAGGGACCAAGAGACCCAGTACTTC. It codes for CASSYDRDQETQYF.